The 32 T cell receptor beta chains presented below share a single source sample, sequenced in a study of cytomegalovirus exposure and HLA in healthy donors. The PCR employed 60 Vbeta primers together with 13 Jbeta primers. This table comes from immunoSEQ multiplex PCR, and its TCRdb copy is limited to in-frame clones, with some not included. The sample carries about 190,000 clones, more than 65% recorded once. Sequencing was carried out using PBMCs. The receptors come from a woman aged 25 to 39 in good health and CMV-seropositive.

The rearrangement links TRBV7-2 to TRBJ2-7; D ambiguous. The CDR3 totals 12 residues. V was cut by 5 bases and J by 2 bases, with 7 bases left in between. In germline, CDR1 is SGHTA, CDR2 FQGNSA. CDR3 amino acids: CASSPQTYEQYF. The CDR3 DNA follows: TGTGCCAGCAGCCCGCAGACCTACGAGCAGTACTTC.

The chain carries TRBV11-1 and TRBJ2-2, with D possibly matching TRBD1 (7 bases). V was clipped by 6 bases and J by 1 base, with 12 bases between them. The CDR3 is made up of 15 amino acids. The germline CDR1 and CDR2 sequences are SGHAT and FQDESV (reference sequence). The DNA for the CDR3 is TGTGCCAGCAGTTACCAGGGGGGGAACACCGGGGAGCTGTTTTTT. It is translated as CASSYQGGNTGELFF.

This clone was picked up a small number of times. This chain's CDR3 is CASSTFSGGGNTEAFF. Written as DNA, the CDR3 is TGTGCCAGCAGCACCTTTTCCGGGGGAGGAAACACTGAAGCTTTCTTT. The rearrangement joins TRBV21-1 to TRBJ1-1. TRBV21-1 is assigned pseudogene status. The CDR3 contains 16 residues.

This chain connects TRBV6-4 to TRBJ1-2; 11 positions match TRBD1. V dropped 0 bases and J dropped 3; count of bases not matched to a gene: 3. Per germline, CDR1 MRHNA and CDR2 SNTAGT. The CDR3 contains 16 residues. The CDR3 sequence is CASSDSWTGGDYGYTF. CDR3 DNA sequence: TGTGCCAGCAGTGACTCGTGGACAGGGGGCGACTATGGCTACACCTTC.

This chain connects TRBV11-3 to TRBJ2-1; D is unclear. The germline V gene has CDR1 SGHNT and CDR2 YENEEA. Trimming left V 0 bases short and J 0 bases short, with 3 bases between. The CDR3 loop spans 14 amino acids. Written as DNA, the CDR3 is TGTGCCAGCAGCTTAGAGAGCTCCTACAATGAGCAGTTCTTC. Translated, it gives CASSLESSYNEQFF.

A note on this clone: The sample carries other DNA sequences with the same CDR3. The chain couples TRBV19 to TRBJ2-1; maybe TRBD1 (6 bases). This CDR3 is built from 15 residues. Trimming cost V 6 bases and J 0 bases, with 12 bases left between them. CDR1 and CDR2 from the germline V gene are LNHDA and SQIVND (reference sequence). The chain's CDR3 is CASSSDRSSYNEQFF. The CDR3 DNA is TGTGCCAGTAGCTCCGACAGGAGCTCCTACAATGAGCAGTTCTTC.

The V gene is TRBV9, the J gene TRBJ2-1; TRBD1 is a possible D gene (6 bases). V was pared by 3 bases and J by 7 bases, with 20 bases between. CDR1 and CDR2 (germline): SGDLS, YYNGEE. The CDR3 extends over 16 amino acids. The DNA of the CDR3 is TGTGCCAGCAGCGGCACAGGGACCAGGGAACGGAATGAGCAGTTCTTC. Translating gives CASSGTGTRERNEQFF.

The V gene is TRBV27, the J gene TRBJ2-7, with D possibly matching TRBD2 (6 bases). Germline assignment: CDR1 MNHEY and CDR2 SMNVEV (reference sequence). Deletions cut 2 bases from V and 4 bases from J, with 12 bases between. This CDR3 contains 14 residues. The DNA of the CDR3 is TGTGCCAGCAGTTTACGGGGGAGTGTGTACGAGCAGTACTTC. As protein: CASSLRGSVYEQYF.

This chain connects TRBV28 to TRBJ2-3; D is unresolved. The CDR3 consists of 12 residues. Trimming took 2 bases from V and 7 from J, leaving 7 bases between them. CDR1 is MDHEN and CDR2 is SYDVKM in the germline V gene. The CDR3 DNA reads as TGTGCCAGCAGTTTAAAGAGAAATACGCAGTATTTT. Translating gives CASSLKRNTQYF.

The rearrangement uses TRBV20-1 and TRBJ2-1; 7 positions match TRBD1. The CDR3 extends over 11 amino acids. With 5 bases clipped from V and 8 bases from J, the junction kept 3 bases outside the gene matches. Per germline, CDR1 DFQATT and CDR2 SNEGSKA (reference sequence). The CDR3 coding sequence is TGCAGTGCTTACAGGGGTCATGAGCAGTTCTTC. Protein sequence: CSAYRGHEQFF.

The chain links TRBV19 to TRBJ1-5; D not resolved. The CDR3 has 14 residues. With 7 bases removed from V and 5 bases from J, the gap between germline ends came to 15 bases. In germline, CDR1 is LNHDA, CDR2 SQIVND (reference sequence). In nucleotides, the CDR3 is TGTGCCAGTAAACCCCTACCACTTGATCAGCCCCAGCATTTT. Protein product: CASKPLPLDQPQHF.

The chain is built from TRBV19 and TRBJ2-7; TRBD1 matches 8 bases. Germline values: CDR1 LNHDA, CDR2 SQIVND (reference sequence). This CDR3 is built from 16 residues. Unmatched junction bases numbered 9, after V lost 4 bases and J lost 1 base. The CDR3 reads CASSTPSDRASYEQYF. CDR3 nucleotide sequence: TGTGCCAGTAGTACCCCCTCGGACAGGGCATCCTACGAGCAGTACTTC.

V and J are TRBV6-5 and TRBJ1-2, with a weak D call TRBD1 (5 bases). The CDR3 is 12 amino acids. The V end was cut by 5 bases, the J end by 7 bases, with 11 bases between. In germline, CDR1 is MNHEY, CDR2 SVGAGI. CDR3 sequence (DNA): TGTGCCAGCAGTCCGGGGGGGGGTGGCTACACCTTC. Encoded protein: CASSPGGGGYTF.

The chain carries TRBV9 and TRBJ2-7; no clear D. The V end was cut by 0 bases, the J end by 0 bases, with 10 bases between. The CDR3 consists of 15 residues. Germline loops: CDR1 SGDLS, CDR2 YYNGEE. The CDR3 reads CASSVGYGDSYEQYF. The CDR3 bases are TGTGCCAGCAGCGTAGGGTACGGAGACTCCTACGAGCAGTACTTC.

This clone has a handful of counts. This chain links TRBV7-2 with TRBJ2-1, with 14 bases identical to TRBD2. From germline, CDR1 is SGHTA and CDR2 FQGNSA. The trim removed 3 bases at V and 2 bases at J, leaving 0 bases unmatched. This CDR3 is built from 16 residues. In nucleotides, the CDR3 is TGTGCCAGCAGCTTGGGACTAGCGGGAGCCTACAATGAGCAGTTCTTC. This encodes CASSLGLAGAYNEQFF.

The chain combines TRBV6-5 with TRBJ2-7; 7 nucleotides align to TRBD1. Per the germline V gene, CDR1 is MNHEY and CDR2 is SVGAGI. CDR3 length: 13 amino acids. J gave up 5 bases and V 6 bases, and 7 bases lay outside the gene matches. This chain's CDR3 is CASRKGQTHEQYF. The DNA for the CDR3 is TGTGCCAGCAGAAAGGGACAGACCCACGAGCAGTACTTC.

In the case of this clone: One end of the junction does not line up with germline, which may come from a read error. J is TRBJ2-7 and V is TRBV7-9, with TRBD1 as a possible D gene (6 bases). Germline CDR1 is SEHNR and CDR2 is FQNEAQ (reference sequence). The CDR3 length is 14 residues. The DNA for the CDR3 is TGTTCCAGCAGCCTAACCGGGACATACTACGAGCAGTACTTC. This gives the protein CSSSLTGTYYEQYF.

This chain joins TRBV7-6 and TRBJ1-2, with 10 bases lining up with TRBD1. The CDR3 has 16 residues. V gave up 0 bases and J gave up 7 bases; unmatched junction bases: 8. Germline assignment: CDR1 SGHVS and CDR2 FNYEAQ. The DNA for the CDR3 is TGTGCCAGCAGCTTAGCGGGACAGGGGATGTTGAGTGGCTACACCTTC. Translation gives CASSLAGQGMLSGYTF.

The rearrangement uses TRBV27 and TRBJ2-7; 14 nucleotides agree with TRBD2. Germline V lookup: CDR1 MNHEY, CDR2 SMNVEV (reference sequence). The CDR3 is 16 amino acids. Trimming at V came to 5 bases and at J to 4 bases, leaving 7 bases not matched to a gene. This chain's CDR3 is CASSITRTSGRYEQYF. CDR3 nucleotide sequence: TGTGCCAGCAGTATAACCCGGACTAGCGGGAGGTACGAGCAGTACTTC.

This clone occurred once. The CDR3 DNA follows: TGTGCCAGCAGTTTTAGGCGGTCCCCAGATACGCAGTATTTT. Residues: CASSFRRSPDTQYF. The chain combines TRBV28 with TRBJ2-3; D uncertain. V lost 3 bases to trimming and J lost 4 bases, with 11 bases between them. Germline values: CDR1 MDHEN, CDR2 SYDVKM. The CDR3 has 14 residues.

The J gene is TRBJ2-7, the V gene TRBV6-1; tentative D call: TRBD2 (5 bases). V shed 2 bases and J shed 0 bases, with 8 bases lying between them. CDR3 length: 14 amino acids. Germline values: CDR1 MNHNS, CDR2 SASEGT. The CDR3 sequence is CASSESGTSYEQYF. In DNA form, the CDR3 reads TGTGCCAGCAGTGAAAGCGGTACCTCCTACGAGCAGTACTTC.

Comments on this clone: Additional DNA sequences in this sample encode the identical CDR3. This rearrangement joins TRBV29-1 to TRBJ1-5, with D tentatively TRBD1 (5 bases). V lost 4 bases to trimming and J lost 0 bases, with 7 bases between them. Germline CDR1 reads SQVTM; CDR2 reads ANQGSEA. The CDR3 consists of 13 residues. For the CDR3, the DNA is TGCAGCGTTGGCGACAGTAGCAATCAGCCCCAGCATTTT. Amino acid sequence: CSVGDSSNQPQHF.

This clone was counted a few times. As DNA, the CDR3 is TGTGCCAGCACCAGAAGCAGGGTGTCTGGGGCCAACGTCCTGACTTTC. Its protein product is CASTRSRVSGANVLTF. The genes are TRBV7-8 and TRBJ2-6; the D gene is possibly TRBD1 (5 bases). Between the trimmed V and J ends, which lost 7 bases and 1 base, there was a span of 14 bases. Germline-derived CDR1 and CDR2 are SGHVS and FQNEAQ. The CDR3 sequence is 16 residues long.

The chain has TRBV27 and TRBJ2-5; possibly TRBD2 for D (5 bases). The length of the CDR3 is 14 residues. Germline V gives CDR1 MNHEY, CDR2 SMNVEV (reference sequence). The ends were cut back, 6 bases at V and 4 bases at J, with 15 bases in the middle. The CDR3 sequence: CASRPGAVGETQYF. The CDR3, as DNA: TGTGCCAGCAGGCCCGGAGCGGTAGGAGAGACCCAGTACTTC.

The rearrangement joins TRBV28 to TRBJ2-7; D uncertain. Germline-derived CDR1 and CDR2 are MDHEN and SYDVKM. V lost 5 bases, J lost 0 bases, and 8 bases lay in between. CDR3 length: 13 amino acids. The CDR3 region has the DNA TGTGCCAGCAGTCCCCCGCGCTCCTACGAGCAGTACTTC. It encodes CASSPPRSYEQYF.

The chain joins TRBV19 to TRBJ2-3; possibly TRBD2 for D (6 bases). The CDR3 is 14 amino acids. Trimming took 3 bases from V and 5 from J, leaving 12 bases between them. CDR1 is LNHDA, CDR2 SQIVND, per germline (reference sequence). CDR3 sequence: CASSMGRIQDTQYF. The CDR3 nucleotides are TGTGCCAGTAGTATGGGGAGGATACAAGATACGCAGTATTTT.

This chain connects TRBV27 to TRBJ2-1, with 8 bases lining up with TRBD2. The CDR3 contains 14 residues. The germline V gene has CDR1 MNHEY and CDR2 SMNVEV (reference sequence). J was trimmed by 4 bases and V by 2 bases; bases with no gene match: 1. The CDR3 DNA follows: TGTGCCAGCAGTTTAACGGGAGGGTACAATGAGCAGTTCTTC. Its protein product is CASSLTGGYNEQFF.

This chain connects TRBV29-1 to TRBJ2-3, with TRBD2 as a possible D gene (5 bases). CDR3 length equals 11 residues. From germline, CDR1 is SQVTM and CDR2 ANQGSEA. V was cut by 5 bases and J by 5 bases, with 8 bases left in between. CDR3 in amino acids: CSVLEVDTQYF. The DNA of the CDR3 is TGCAGCGTTCTGGAGGTAGATACGCAGTATTTT.

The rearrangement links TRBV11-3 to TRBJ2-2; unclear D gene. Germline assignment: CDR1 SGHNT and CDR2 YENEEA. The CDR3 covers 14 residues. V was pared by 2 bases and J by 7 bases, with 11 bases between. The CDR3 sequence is CASSLTFPGGELFF. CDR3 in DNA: TGTGCCAGCAGCTTAACGTTCCCGGGCGGGGAGCTGTTTTTT.

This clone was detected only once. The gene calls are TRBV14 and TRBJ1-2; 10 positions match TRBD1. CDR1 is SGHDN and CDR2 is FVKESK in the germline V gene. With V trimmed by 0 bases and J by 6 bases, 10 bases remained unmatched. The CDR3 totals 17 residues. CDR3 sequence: CASSQDVTGQGSHGYTF. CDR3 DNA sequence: TGTGCCAGCAGCCAAGACGTGACGGGACAGGGGTCCCATGGCTACACCTTC.

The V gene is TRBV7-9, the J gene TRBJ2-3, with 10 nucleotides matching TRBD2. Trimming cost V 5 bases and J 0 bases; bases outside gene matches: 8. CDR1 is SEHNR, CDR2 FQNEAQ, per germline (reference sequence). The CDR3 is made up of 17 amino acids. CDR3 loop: CASSTSSGGPSTDTQYF. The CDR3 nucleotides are TGTGCCAGCAGCACTTCTAGCGGGGGCCCTAGCACAGATACGCAGTATTTT.

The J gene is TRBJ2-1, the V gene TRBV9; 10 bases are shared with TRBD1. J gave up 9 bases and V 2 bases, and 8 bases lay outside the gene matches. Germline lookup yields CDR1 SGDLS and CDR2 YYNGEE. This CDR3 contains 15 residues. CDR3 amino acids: CASSVGGTGAREQFF. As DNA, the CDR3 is TGTGCCAGCAGCGTGGGAGGGACAGGGGCCCGTGAGCAGTTCTTC.